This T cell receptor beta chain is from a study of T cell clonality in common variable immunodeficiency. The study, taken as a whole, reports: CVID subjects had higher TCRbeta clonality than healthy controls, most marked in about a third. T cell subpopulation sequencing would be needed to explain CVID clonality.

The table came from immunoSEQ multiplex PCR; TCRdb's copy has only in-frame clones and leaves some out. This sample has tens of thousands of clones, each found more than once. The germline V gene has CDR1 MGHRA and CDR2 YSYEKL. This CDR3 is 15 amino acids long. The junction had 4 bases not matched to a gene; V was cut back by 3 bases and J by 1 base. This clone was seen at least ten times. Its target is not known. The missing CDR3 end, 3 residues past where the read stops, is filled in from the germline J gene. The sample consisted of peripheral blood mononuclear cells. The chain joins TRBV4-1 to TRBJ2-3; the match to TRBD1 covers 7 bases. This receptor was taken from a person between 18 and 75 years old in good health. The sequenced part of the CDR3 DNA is TGCGCCAGCAGCCAGTTCGGGACAGGCACAGATACG. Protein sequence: CASSQFGTGTDT. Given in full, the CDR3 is CASSQFGTGTDTQYF.